This TCR beta chain was identified in a study of T cells after yellow fever vaccination (dated by TCRdb to the late 2010s). For context, the study as a whole: Libraries from fractions with low cell numbers were prepared with the SMART-Seq v4 Ultra Low Input RNA kit. To follow T-cell clones before and after both primary and booster YFV17D yellow fever vaccination, bulk TCR alpha and beta repertoires underwent longitudinal sequencing. Two healthy male donors made up the cohort, one aged 18 to 29 years and the other aged 30 to 40 years. Bulk PBMC replicates and cell subsets were isolated from blood drawn at multiple timepoints before and after both primary and secondary immunization. General conclusions and limits of the study: A small share of clonotypes was detected in both CD4 and CD8 compartments, with the overlap likely arising from convergent recombination. Compared with the primary T-cell response, the secondary T-cell response was faster but weaker, reaching its peak on day 5 rather than on day 15. Because abundant contaminating clonotypes from the bulk population could be contained in FACS-sorted repertoires, computational filtering was required. Because the study included only two donors, the extent to which the findings can be generalized is limited. Most clones expanded after primary vaccination (around 96% of CD4 and around 88% of CD8) were re-detected after the booster, suggesting that broad memory maintenance occurred.

The germline V gene yields SGHVS for CDR1 and FQNEAQ for CDR2. The CDR3 has 13 amino acids, counting the end cysteine and phenylalanine. Of all the DNA, just the CDR3 is kept, 39 bases in frame from base 1. V sheds 7 bases and J sheds 2 bases, leaving 9 bases between their ends. In this sample, this clonotype turned up many times. Its antigen is not yet known. No much larger clone exists at a distance of one base, and base qualities are not known. Per the publication, the treatment or condition label means: live attenuated yellow fever vaccine strain. A standard Ficoll-Paque protocol was used to isolate PBMCs from peripheral blood. CD4 and CD8 T-cell fractions were isolated with Dynabeads CD4 and CD8 positive selection kits. TriZol was used to extract RNA from bulk PBMCs, CD4 and CD8 fractions, and dextramer-positive and dextramer-negative fractions. Synthesis of TCR cDNA relied on 5'RACE template switching, a step that introduced a universal primer site along with unique molecular identifiers. cDNA synthesis was primed from both the TCR alpha and TCR beta constant segments. Library amplification used two PCR steps, and the second PCR step added sample barcodes and sequencing adapters. Sequencing of libraries was performed on Illumina HiSeq 2500 (2x100 bp) or NovaSeq (2x150 bp). Under the source paper's analysis protocol: Demultiplexing of reads and collapsing into UMI consensus sequences were performed with MIGEC, and V(D)J alignment was carried out with MiXCR. Using edgeR on replicate PBMC samples, clonotypes were called vaccine-responding if FDR was below 0.01 and the log2 fold change was above 5 up to day 15. CD4 or CD8 identity was assigned to each bulk clonotype according to whether the clonotype was present at higher abundance in the sequenced CD4 repertoire or the sequenced CD8 repertoire. Starting from the raw public reads, TCRdb applied fastp trimming at Q25, assembled clones with MiXCR and retained in-frame beta chains. Here each entry gathers all rows of one CDR3 protein and keeps the most common genes and DNA. The V and J calls and clone size are TCRdb's, not the authors'. This sample holds about 57,000 distinct CDR3 sequences; about 7.8% were observed only once. Approximately 34% of the sample rests with the top ten.

The sequenced sample was CD8+ T cells sorted from PBMCs, obtained 15 days after the yellow fever booster vaccination. The TCR sequence derives from a man aged 25-40 years who received the YFV17D yellow fever vaccine. The chain joins TRBV7-8 to TRBJ1-5; the D gene remains uncertain. At the DNA level, the sequence is TGTGCCAGCAACCCGGGCCGCAATCAGCCCCAGCATTTT. It encodes CASNPGRNQPQHF.